The present T cell receptor (beta chain) was sequenced within a study of blood T cell repertoires in COVID-19. TCRdb keeps only in-frame clones here, not all; method: immunoSEQ multiplex PCR. This sample carries approximately 300,000 clones, approximately 90% of them seen once, and the ten largest clones take around 3.5%. CDR3 size: 12 residues. The trim removed 5 bases at V and 12 bases at J, leaving 4 bases unmatched. Germline V lookup: CDR1 SGHRS, CDR2 YFSETQ. This receptor was taken from a middle-aged woman with acute or convalescent COVID-19. Material: peripheral blood. This rearrangement joins TRBV5-1 to TRBJ1-6; the match to TRBD1 covers 8 bases. This chain's CDR3 is CASSSGQGPLHF. CDR3 bases: TGCGCCAGCAGTTCCGGACAGGGACCCCTCCACTTT.